The next 16 T cell receptor beta chains were all read from a single sample in a study of T-cell memory formation after mild COVID-19. TCRdb reanalysed the 5' RACE reads using MiXCR and keeps one entry per CDR3 protein. This sample has 250,000 to 300,000 distinct CDR3 sequences, with 15% to 20% found just once. Sequencing used PBMCs or a T cell subset sorted from them (not recorded which). These receptors were taken from a man between 18 and 35 years old who had mild COVID-19 (a few samples of this study predate the infection). Cell type and time point are not known.

The chain carries TRBV6-2 or TRBV6-3 and TRBJ2-7, with D tentatively TRBD2 (6 bases). The CDR3 runs to 13 residues. Germline CDR1 MNHEY, CDR2 SVGEGT. The V gene lost 5 bases and the J gene lost 6 bases, with 14 bases spanning the gap. The CDR3 coding sequence is TGTGCCAGCAGTCGGAGGGTTGGGGGCGAGCAGTACGTC. Its protein product is CASSRRVGGEQYV.

This CDR3 is CASSPWLAYEAFF. DNA for the CDR3: TGTGCCAGCAGCCCTTGGTTGGCCTATGAAGCTTTCTTT. The J gene is TRBJ1-1, the V gene TRBV9; D is uncertain. Germline CDR1 reads SGDLS; CDR2 reads YYNGEE. The CDR3 consists of 13 residues. V was trimmed by 4 bases and J by 7 bases, leaving 14 bases between them.

The genes are TRBV20-1 and TRBJ2-1; 13 bases agree with TRBD2. The V and J ends lost 6 bases and 9 bases, in that order; junction bases with no gene match: 14. Germline loops: CDR1 DFQATT, CDR2 SNEGSKA (reference sequence). The CDR3 runs 16 residues. CDR3 nucleotides: TGCAGTGCGGTTACTAGCGGGGGGGCTTTTGACGGTGAGCAGTTCTTC. It encodes CSAVTSGGAFDGEQFF.

This clonotype has a count of ten or more. This chain connects TRBV7-9 to TRBJ2-1; TRBD1 aligns across 9 bases. After removal of 2 bases from V and 5 bases from J, the junction contained 10 bases not matched to a gene. The length of the CDR3 is 17 residues. Germline CDR1 and CDR2: SEHNR and FQNEAQ (reference sequence). The CDR3 coding sequence is TGTGCCAGCAGCTTATTAGCCGGGACAGGGTACCACAATGAGCAGTTCTTC. The encoded protein is CASSLLAGTGYHNEQFF.

This chain uses TRBV18 with TRBJ2-3, with D perhaps assigned TRBD1 or TRBD2 (6 bases each). Trimming took 2 bases from V and 3 from J, leaving 18 bases between them. The CDR3 loop spans 17 amino acids. CDR1 is KGHSH and CDR2 is LQKENI in the germline V gene. CDR3 amino acids: CASSPRVTGGRTDTQYF. CDR3 sequence (DNA): TGTGCCAGCTCACCAAGGGTTACCGGGGGCAGGACAGATACGCAGTATTTT.

This clonotype was seen ten or more times. The rearrangement uses TRBV5-6 and TRBJ1-1; TRBD1 might be the D (6 bases). V was trimmed by 4 bases and J by 3 bases, leaving 13 bases between them. Germline CDR1 SGHDT, CDR2 YYEEEE. The CDR3 length is 14 residues. CDR3 amino acids: CASSRRGPDTEAFF. For the CDR3, the DNA is TGTGCCAGCAGCCGCCGGGGGCCGGACACTGAAGCTTTCTTT.

This clonotype was observed a handful of times. The chain uses TRBV27 and TRBJ1-4; 8 nucleotides agree with TRBD1. The CDR3 sequence is 15 residues long. V lost 5 bases and J lost 5; bases outside the gene matches: 7. Germline CDR1 reads MNHEY; CDR2 reads SMNVEV (reference sequence). CDR3 sequence reads: CASSPQGALNEKLFF. Here the CDR3 DNA reads TGTGCCAGCAGTCCTCAGGGGGCCCTAAATGAAAAACTGTTTTTT. Using reference TRBV27 and TRBJ1-4 for the parts outside the CDR3, the full variable domain is EAQVTQNPRYLITVTGKKLTVTCSQNMNHEYMSWYRQDPGLGLRQIYYSMNVEVTDKGDVPEGYKVSRKEKRNFPLILESPSPNQTSLYFCASSPQGALNEKLFFGSGTQLSVL.

This clonotype was observed a few times. The chain combines TRBV19 with TRBJ2-2; D is perhaps TRBD1 (5 bases). In germline, CDR1 is LNHDA, CDR2 SQIVND (reference sequence). Between the trimmed V and J ends, which lost 6 bases and 0 bases, there was a span of 14 bases. This CDR3 is 16 amino acids long. The CDR3 coding sequence is TGTGCCAGTAGCTGGAGACAGCGTGCGAACACCGGGGAGCTGTTTTTT. Translation gives CASSWRQRANTGELFF. The whole variable domain, remainder taken from reference TRBV19 and TRBJ2-2, is DGGITQSPKYLFRKEGQNVTLSCEQNLNHDAMYWYRQDPGQGLRLIYYSQIVNDFQKGDIAEGYSVSREKKESFPLTVTSAQKNPTAFYLCASSWRQRANTGELFFGEGSRLTVL.

This clonotype was observed a handful of times. The CDR3 is CASRISGGPNEQFF. As DNA, the CDR3 is TGTGCCAGCAGGATTAGCGGGGGGCCCAATGAGCAGTTCTTC. V gene TRBV6-5 combines with J gene TRBJ2-1, with 10 bases fitting TRBD2. Trimming took 6 bases from V and 6 from J; bases not matched to a gene: 5. The germline CDR1 and CDR2 sequences are MNHEY and SVGAGI. CDR3 length: 14 residues.

This clonotype was counted only a few times. This chain uses TRBV5-1 with TRBJ2-5, with D tentatively TRBD1 (5 bases). The CDR3 is 15 residues long. Germline V gives CDR1 SGHRS, CDR2 YFSETQ. Trimming removed 3 bases at V and 5 bases at J, with 17 bases between. This CDR3 is CASSSQGRGLETQYF. As DNA, the CDR3 is TGCGCCAGCAGCTCCCAGGGTAGAGGTCTGGAGACCCAGTACTTC.

This clonotype has at least ten counts. The genes are TRBV7-3 and TRBJ2-1; D perhaps matches TRBD2 (6 bases). Germline V lookup: CDR1 SGHTA, CDR2 FQGTGA. Trimming took 2 bases from V and 4 from J, leaving 12 bases between them. This CDR3 has 15 residues. CDR3 amino acids: CASSLLGGAYNEQFF. The DNA of the CDR3 is TGTGCCAGCAGCTTACTAGGCGGGGCTTACAATGAGCAGTTCTTC.

V and J are TRBV7-2 and TRBJ2-1; 14 nucleotides line up with TRBD2. The CDR3 length is 17 residues. CDR1 and CDR2 (germline): SGHTA, FQGNSA. The trim removed 4 bases at V and 8 bases at J, leaving 10 bases unmatched. CDR3 sequence reads: CASSSPRGLAGVDEQFF. DNA for the CDR3: TGTGCCAGCAGCTCCCCCCGGGGACTAGCGGGGGTTGATGAGCAGTTCTTC.

V usage is TRBV20-1 and J usage is TRBJ1-1; D remains ambiguous. The germline CDR1 and CDR2 sequences are DFQATT and SNEGSKA (reference sequence). V was cut by 6 bases and J by 1 base, with 12 bases left in between. The CDR3 runs to 13 residues. CDR3 sequence: CSAAPPPNTEAFF. The CDR3 coding sequence is TGCAGTGCAGCCCCCCCACCGAACACTGAAGCTTTCTTT.

This clonotype was recorded a few times. This chain joins TRBV5-1 and TRBJ2-2; D might be TRBD1 (6 bases). V lost 5 bases, J lost 3 bases, and 17 bases lay in between. Germline V gene data show CDR1 as SGHRS and CDR2 as YFSETQ. This CDR3 comprises 16 residues. As DNA, the CDR3 is TGCGCCAGCAGGCCCCCTGGGCAGGGGTACACCGGGGAGCTGTTTTTT. Protein sequence: CASRPPGQGYTGELFF.

The chain is built from TRBV4-2 and TRBJ2-1; unclear D gene. Germline V gene lookup returns CDR1 LGHNA and CDR2 YNFKEQ. This CDR3 contains 14 residues. Trimming took 1 base from V and 5 from J, leaving 9 bases between them. CDR3 DNA: TGTGCCAGCAGCCAAGTACTCACCCACAATGAGCAGTTCTTC. This encodes CASSQVLTHNEQFF.

In its sample, this clonotype was seen a few times. The V and J genes are TRBV11-2 and TRBJ1-2, with D possibly TRBD1 on 5 matching bases. CDR3 length: 18 amino acids. Between the trimmed V and J ends, which lost 6 bases and 8 bases, there was a span of 31 bases. The germline gives CDR1 SGHAT, CDR2 FQNNGV. Written as DNA, the CDR3 is TGTGCCAGCAGACGACTTACGGGACGGGACCCGAGAGATCGGGGCTACACCTTC. Amino acid sequence: CASRRLTGRDPRDRGYTF.